This is a list of T cell receptor beta chains from one sample in a study of Graves' ophthalmopathy and Graves' hyperthyroidism. TCRdb ran MiXCR on the multiplex PCR reads and lists one entry per CDR3 protein. The top ten clones hold 5.5% to 7% of a sample with hundreds of thousands of distinct CDR3 sequences, approximately 15% of them seen once. The sequenced sample was peripheral blood. These receptors all stem from a woman younger than 30 with stable Graves' hyperthyroidism. Both conserved end residues are part of each CDR3. D genes are given only for firm matches. The size field is filled for only some rows; it gives once, few, many or a size class.

TRBJ1-5,NA,TRBV12-3/TRBV12-4,many,CASKIGGSNQPQHF,TGTGCCAGCAAAATAGGGGGTAGCAATCAGCCCCAGCATTTT
TRBJ1-1,NA,TRBV29-1,many,CSVDQQGRVNTEAFF,TGCAGCGTTGATCAACAGGGACGGGTGAACACTGAAGCTTTCTTT
TRBJ1-1,NA,TRBV6-2/TRBV6-3,few,CASSYGKAGRDTEAFF,TGTGCCAGCAGTTATGGGAAGGCCGGGCGGGACACTGAAGCTTTCTTT
TRBJ2-7,NA,TRBV9,many,CASSLHPGDEQYF,TGTGCCAGCAGCCTCCACCCGGGAGACGAGCAGTACTTC
TRBJ1-1,NA,TRBV6-1,NA,CASRAVGEVAFF,TGTGCCAGCAGGGCCGTTGGGGAGGTCGCTTTCTTT
TRBJ2-7,NA,TRBV7-8,many,CASSLSGASSNEQYF,TGTGCCAGCAGCTTATCCGGGGCTAGCTCCAACGAGCAGTACTTC
TRBJ2-7,NA,TRBV12-3/TRBV12-4,many,CASSLPRGGQYF,TGTGCCAGCAGTCTCCCCCGGGGTGGGCAGTACTTC
TRBJ1-2,TRBD1,TRBV20-1,NA,CSAREDRAFYGYTF,TGCAGTGCTAGGGAGGACAGGGCTTTCTATGGCTACACCTTC
TRBJ1-4,NA,TRBV4-2,NA,CASSPLGGTTNEKLFF,TGTGCCAGCAGCCCTCTGGGGGGAACAACTAATGAAAAACTGTTTTTT
TRBJ1-2,NA,TRBV6-2/TRBV6-3,many,CASSPRFRPDRYTF,TGTGCCAGCAGTCCCCGTTTTCGCCCGGATCGCTACACCTTC
TRBJ1-1,NA,TRBV6-1,many,CASSPPTGFNTEAFF,TGTGCCAGCAGTCCACCAACAGGGTTCAACACTGAAGCTTTCTTT
TRBJ2-2,NA,TRBV6-7,NA,CASNFPDLNTGELFF,TGTGCCAGCAACTTTCCCGACTTGAACACCGGGGAGCTGTTTTTT
TRBJ1-5,TRBD1,TRBV12-3/TRBV12-4,NA,CASSSGDRADQPKHF,TGTGCCAGCAGTTCAGGGGACAGAGCCGATCAGCCCAAGCATTTT
TRBJ1-2,TRBD1,TRBV29-1,NA,CSVGTGARYTF,TGCAGCGTTGGAACAGGGGCCCGCTACACCTTC
TRBJ2-7,TRBD2,TRBV6-1,many,CASSVERGTLWSYEQYF,TGTGCCAGCAGTGTTGAGCGGGGGACACTATGGTCCTACGAGCAGTACTTC
TRBJ1-5,NA,TRBV5-1,many,CASSLEGGHQPQHF,TGCGCCAGCAGCTTGGAGGGGGGCCATCAGCCCCAGCATTTT
TRBJ2-7,NA,TRBV7-2,many,CASSFGQGSYEQYF,TGTGCCAGCAGCTTCGGCCAGGGTAGCTACGAGCAGTACTTC
TRBJ1-5,TRBD1,TRBV18,NA,CASSLLGGQKGQPQHF,TGTGCCAGCTCACTTCTCGGGGGACAGAAGGGCCAGCCCCAGCATTTT
TRBJ2-5,NA,TRBV6-1,many,CASSPYGTSGTQYF,TGTGCCAGCAGTCCTTACGGGACCTCTGGGACCCAGTACTTC
TRBJ2-7,NA,TRBV7-2,many,CASSLRGATQKGEQYF,TGTGCCAGCAGCTTGAGGGGGGCCACTCAGAAGGGGGAGCAGTACTTC
TRBJ2-2,NA,TRBV5-4,NA,CASSLRGNTGELSF,TGTGCCAGCAGCTTGAGGGGGAACACCGGGGAGCTGTCTTTT
TRBJ2-7,NA,TRBV29-1,many,CSVDPTGQGEQYF,TGCAGCGTTGATCCGACAGGCCAGGGAGAGCAGTACTTC
TRBJ1-2,NA,TRBV12-3/TRBV12-4,many,CATTRGGYYGYTF,TGTGCCACTACCCGAGGGGGATACTATGGCTACACCTTC
TRBJ1-2,NA,TRBV19,many,CASSINGGPGYTF,TGTGCCAGTAGTATAAACGGGGGACCTGGCTACACCTTC
TRBJ1-5,NA,TRBV20-1,many,CSARDAGAPQHF,TGCAGTGCTAGAGACGCTGGAGCGCCCCAGCATTTT
TRBJ1-5,TRBD1,TRBV6-2/TRBV6-3,many,CASSRTGTGFNQPQHF,TGTGCCAGCAGCAGGACCGGGACAGGCTTCAATCAGCCCCAGCATTTT
TRBJ1-2,NA,TRBV28,NA,CASAQGANYGYTF,TGTGCCAGCGCCCAAGGCGCAAACTATGGCTACACCTTC
TRBJ1-5,TRBD1,TRBV27,many,CASSRDRGSGNQPQHF,TGTGCCAGCAGTCGAGACAGGGGATCGGGCAATCAGCCCCAGCATTTT
TRBJ2-3,NA,TRBV7-2,many,CASSLAIGVTDTQYF,TGTGCCAGCAGCTTAGCGATAGGGGTCACAGATACGCAGTATTTT
TRBJ1-5,TRBD1,TRBV12-3/TRBV12-4,many,CASSSQQGAVDGNQPQHF,TGTGCCAGCAGTAGCCAACAGGGGGCTGTGGACGGCAATCAGCCCCAGCATTTT
TRBJ1-6,NA,TRBV7-2,many,CASSLGSGTPNSPLHF,TGTGCCAGCAGCTTAGGCTCTGGGACACCTAATTCACCCCTCCACTTT
TRBJ2-2,TRBD2,TRBV12-3/TRBV12-4,NA,CASSLARRGGGGELFF,TGTGCCAGCAGTTTAGCGAGACGGGGGGGCGGCGGGGAGCTGTTTTTT
TRBJ1-2,NA,TRBV19,NA,CASSMTGSEGGYTF,TGTGCCAGTAGTATGACAGGTTCAGAGGGTGGCTACACCTTC
TRBJ1-6,NA,TRBV6-2/TRBV6-3,few,CASNLRATRNSYNSPLHF,TGTGCCAGCAACCTACGGGCTACTCGGAACTCCTATAATTCACCCCTCCACTTT
TRBJ1-2,NA,TRBV29-1,many,CSVDTSDGNYGYTF,TGCAGCGTTGATACCTCGGACGGGAACTATGGCTACACCTTC
TRBJ2-7,NA,TRBV5-4,once,CASSLDQRRAYEQYF,TGTGCCAGCAGCTTGGATCAGCGGAGAGCCTACGAGCAGTACTTC
TRBJ1-2,TRBD1,TRBV7-2,NA,CASSLGQGVNYGYTF,TGTGCCAGCAGCTTAGGACAGGGCGTTAACTATGGCTACACCTTC
TRBJ2-7,TRBD1,TRBV7-8,many,CASSLGQRSSYEQYF,TGTGCCAGCAGCTTGGGACAGAGGAGCTCCTACGAGCAGTACTTC
TRBJ2-7,NA,TRBV7-2,few,CASSLRRDSYEQYF,TGTGCCAGCAGCTTACGTCGGGACTCCTACGAGCAGTACTTC
TRBJ2-3,TRBD2,TRBV27,few,CASSLELADTDTQYF,TGTGCCAGCAGTTTAGAACTAGCGGACACAGATACGCAGTATTTT
TRBJ2-2,NA,TRBV2,NA,CASKFQANTGELFF,TGTGCCAGCAAGTTCCAGGCTAACACCGGGGAGCTGTTTTTT